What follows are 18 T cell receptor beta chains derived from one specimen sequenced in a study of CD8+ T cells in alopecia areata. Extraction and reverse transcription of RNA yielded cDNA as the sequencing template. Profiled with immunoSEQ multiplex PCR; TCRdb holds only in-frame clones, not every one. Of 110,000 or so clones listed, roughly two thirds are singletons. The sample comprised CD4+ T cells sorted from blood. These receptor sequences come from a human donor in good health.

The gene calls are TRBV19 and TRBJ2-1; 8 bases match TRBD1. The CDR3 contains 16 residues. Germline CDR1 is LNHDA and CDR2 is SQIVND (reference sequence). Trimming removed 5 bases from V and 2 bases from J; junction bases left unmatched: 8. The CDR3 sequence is CASSSSGGAAYNEQFF. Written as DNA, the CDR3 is TGTGCCAGTAGTTCATCAGGGGGCGCCGCCTACAATGAGCAGTTCTTC.

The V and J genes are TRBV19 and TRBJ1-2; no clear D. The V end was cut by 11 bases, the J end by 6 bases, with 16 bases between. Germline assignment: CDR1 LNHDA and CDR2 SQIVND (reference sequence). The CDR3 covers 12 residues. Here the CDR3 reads CADWSPADGYTF. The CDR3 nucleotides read TGTGCCGACTGGAGCCCCGCGGATGGCTACACCTTC.

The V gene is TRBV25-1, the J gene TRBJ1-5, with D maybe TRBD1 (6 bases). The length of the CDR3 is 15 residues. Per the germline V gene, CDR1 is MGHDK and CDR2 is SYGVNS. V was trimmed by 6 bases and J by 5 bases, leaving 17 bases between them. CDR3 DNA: TGTGCCAGCAGCCACGGGGGCAAAGTGGATCAGCCCCAGCATTTT. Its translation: CASSHGGKVDQPQHF.

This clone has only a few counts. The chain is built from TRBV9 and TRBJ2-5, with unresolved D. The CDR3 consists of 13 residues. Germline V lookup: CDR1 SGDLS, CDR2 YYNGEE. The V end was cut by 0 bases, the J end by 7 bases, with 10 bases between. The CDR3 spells CASSVVLGSTQYF. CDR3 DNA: TGTGCCAGCAGCGTAGTTCTGGGCTCGACCCAGTACTTC. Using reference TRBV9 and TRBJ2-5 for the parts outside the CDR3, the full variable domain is DSGVTQTPKHLITATGQRVTLRCSPRSGDLSVYWYQQSLDQGLQFLIQYYNGEERAKGNILERFSAQQFPDLHSELNLSSLELGDSALYFCASSVVLGSTQYFGPGTRLLVL.

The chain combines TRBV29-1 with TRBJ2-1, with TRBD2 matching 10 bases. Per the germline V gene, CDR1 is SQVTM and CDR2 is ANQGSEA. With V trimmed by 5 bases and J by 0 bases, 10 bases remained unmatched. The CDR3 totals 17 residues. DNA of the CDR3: TGCAGCGTTCAAGCTAGCGGGGGCCAAAGCTCCTACAATGAGCAGTTCTTC. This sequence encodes CSVQASGGQSSYNEQFF.

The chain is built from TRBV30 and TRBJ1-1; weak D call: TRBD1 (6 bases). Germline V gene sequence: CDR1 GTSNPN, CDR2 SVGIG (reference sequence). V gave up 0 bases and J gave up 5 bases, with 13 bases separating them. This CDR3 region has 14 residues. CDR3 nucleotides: TGTGCCTGGAGTGTAACAGGGCTGGGGACTGAAGCTTTCTTT. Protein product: CAWSVTGLGTEAFF.

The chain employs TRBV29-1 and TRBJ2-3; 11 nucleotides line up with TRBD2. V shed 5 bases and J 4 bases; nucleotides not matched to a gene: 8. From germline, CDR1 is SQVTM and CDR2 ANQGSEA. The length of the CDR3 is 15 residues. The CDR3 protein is CSVPIAGGLADTQYF. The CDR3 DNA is TGCAGCGTTCCTATAGCGGGGGGGCTGGCAGATACGCAGTATTTT.

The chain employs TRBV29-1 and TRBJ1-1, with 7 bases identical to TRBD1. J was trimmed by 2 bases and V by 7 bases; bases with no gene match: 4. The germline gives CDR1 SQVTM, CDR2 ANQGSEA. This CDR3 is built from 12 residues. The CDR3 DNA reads TGCAGCGCGACAGGGCCTAACACTGAAGCTTTCTTT. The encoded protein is CSATGPNTEAFF.

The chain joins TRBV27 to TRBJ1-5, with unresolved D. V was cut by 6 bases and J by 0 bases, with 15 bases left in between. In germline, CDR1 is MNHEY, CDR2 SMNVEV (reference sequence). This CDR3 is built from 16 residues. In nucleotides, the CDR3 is TGTGCCAGCAGCAATAGGGCTGACTTTAGCAATCAGCCCCAGCATTTT. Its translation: CASSNRADFSNQPQHF.

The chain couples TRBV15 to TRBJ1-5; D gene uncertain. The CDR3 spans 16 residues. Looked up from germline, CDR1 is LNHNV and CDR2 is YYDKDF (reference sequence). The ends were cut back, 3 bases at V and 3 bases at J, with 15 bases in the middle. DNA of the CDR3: TGTGCCACCAGCAGTTACGCACGGGCCCCCAATCAGCCCCAGCATTTT. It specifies CATSSYARAPNQPQHF.

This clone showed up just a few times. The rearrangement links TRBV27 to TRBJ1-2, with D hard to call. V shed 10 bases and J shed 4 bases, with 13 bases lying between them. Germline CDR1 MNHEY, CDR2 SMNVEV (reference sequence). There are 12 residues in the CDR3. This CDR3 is CATSDLSYGYTF. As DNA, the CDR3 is TGTGCCACCTCCGATCTTAGCTATGGCTACACCTTC.

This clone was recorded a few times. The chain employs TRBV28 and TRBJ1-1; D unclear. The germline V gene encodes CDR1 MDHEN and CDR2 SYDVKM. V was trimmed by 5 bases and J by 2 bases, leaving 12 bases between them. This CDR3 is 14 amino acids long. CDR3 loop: CASSSGGINTEAFF. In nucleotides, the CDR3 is TGTGCCAGCAGTAGCGGCGGGATCAACACTGAAGCTTTCTTT.

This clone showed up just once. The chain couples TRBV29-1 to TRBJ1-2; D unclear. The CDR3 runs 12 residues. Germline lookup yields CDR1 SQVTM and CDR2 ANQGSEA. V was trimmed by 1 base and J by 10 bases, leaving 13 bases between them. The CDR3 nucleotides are TGCAGCGTTGAAGGTCCCGGGAGTCACTACACCTTC. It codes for CSVEGPGSHYTF.

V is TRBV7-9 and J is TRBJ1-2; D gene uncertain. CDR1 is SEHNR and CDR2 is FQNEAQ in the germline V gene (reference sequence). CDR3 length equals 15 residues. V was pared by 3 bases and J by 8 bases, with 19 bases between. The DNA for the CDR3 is TGTGCCAGCAGCTTCCTAGGCGCTGGAGGAGAGGGCTACACCTTC. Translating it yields CASSFLGAGGEGYTF.

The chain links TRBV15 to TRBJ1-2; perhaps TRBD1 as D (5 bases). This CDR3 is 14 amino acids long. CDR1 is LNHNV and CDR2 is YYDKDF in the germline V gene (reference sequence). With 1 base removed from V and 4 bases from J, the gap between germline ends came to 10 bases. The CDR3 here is CATSRVRDAYGYTF. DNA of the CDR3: TGTGCCACCAGCAGAGTCAGGGATGCCTATGGCTACACCTTC.

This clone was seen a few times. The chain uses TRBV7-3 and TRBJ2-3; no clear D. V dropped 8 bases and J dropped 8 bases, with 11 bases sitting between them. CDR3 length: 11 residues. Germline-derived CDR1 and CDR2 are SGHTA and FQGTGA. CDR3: CASGPGGTQYF. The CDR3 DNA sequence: TGTGCCAGCGGCCCGGGCGGTACGCAGTATTTT.

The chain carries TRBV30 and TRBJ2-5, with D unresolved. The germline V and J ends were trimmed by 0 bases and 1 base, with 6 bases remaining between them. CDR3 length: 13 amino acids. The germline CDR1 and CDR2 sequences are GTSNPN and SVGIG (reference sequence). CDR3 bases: TGTGCCTGGAGTGTATCCAGCCAAGAGACCCAGTACTTC. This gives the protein CAWSVSSQETQYF.

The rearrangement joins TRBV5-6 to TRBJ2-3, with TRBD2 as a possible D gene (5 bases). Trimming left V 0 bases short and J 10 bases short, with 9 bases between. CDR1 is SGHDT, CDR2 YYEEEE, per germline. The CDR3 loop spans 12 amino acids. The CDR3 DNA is TGTGCCAGCAGCTTGGTCGAGGGAGCGCAGTATTTT. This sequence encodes CASSLVEGAQYF.